Presented here are 2 T cell receptor beta chains from one specimen sequenced in a study of spatial heterogeneity in lung cancer. The time point: sample taken at primary tumor resection. Study conclusions and caveats: Expanded alpha and beta TCR counts within tumors tracked tumor mutation counts.

TCRdb independently ran MiXCR on the 5' RACE reads; one entry per CDR3 protein. Here the sample spans roughly 900 distinct CDR3 sequences, around 7% being singletons. These receptors have no identified antigens. Specimen: lung tumor tissue, collected at surgery. All receptors derive from a female donor with early-stage non-small cell lung cancer.

By frequency in the sample, this clonotype is medium-sized. In a library made to pick up alpha chains, this beta chain is a stray read with a size that means little. The chain combines TRBV5-1 with TRBJ2-1; 14 bases map to TRBD2. Germline CDR1 reads SGHRS; CDR2 reads YFSETQ. The CDR3 has 14 amino acids. After removal of 7 bases from V and 8 bases from J, the junction contained 5 bases not matched to a gene. The chain's CDR3 is CASAGLAGADEQFF. Written as DNA, the CDR3 is TGCGCCAGCGCGGGACTAGCGGGAGCAGATGAGCAGTTCTTC.

By sample fraction, this clonotype is large. This beta chain is an off-target read within a library intended for alpha chains, so its frequency means little. The chain employs TRBV20-1 and TRBJ2-3; D unclear. This CDR3 contains 11 residues. V was cut by 5 bases and J by 5 bases, with 8 bases left in between. CDR1 is DFQATT, CDR2 SNEGSKA, per germline (reference sequence). The CDR3 DNA sequence: TGCAGTGCTGACCTAGGAGATACGCAGTATTTT. Translated, it gives CSADLGDTQYF.